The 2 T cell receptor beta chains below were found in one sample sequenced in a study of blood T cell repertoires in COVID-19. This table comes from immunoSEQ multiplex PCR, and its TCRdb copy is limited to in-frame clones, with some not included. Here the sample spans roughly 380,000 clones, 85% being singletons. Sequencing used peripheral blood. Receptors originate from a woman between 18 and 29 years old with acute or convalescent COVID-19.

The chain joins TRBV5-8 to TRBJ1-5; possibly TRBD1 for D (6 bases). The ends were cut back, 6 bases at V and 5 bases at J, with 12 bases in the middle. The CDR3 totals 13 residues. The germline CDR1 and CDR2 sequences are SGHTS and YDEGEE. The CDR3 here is CASTHRVDQPQHF. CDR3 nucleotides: TGTGCCAGCACCCACAGGGTGGATCAGCCCCAGCATTTT.

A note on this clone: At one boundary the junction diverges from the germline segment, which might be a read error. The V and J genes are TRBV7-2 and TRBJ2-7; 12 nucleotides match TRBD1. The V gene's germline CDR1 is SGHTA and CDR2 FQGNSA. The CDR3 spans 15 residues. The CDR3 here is CASTLMGQGAYEQYF. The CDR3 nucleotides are TGTGCCAGCACCTTAATGGGACAGGGGGCTTACGAGCAGTACTTC.